The TCR beta chain described here comes from a study of blood T cell repertoires in COVID-19. About the research overall: Donors in the United States, Italy and Spain gave samples during acute or convalescent COVID-19.

Per the original methods: Estimation of nucleated cell counts relied on the amplification of reference gene primers. Only in-frame clones appear in the TCRdb table, and some are missing; sequencing was by immunoSEQ multiplex PCR. V and J calls and clone size come straight from that table; D and trimming were deduced from the DNA. The table has about 140,000 clones, 85% to 90% seen once. Germline V CDR1 and CDR2: SGHTS, YDEGEE. Losses at the gene ends were 0 bases for V and 2 bases for J; bases not matched to a gene: 4. This CDR3 is 16 amino acids long. The receptor was derived from a woman aged 60 to 75 with acute or convalescent COVID-19. The specimen sequenced was peripheral blood. V usage is TRBV5-8 and J usage is TRBJ2-5; 10 bases align to TRBD2. CDR3 in amino acids: CASSLGTSGEQETQYF. CDR3 coding DNA: TGTGCCAGCAGCTTGGGAACTAGCGGGGAGCAAGAGACCCAGTACTTC.